The T cell receptor (beta chain) described here comes from a study of shared clonotypes between healthy human individuals. Study in general: The plates for each donor numbered three CD4 naive, three CD4 memory, two CD8 naive and one CD8 memory.

This CDR3 comprises 15 residues. CDR1 and CDR2 (germline): MNHEY, SVGAGI. The V gene lost 7 bases and the J gene lost 3 bases, with 19 bases spanning the gap. Some clones are missing from TCRdb's copy, which holds only in-frame ones; the method was immunoSEQ multiplex PCR. The sample consists of around 1.1 million clones, approximately 80% of them appearing once. The chain carries TRBV6-5 and TRBJ2-7, with D tentatively TRBD1 or TRBD2 (6 bases each). Material: memory CD4+ T cells from PBMCs. Subset here: CD45RA-negative fraction. The TCR was taken from a man aged 18 to 29 in good health. Some clones in this sample may be carry-over from other donors' samples. CDR3 nucleotides: TGTGCCAGCACTAGGGGGAGGCTTGGAGACTACGAGCAGTACTTC. It specifies CASTRGRLGDYEQYF.